Given below is one T cell receptor (beta chain) in context. In the original processing: Junction-only sequences without quality scores were provided by ImmunoSEQ, so filtering was different. Generated by immunoSEQ multiplex PCR, the TCRdb table keeps only in-frame clones and is missing some. That table furnishes V, J and clone size, whereas the DNA furnished D and trimming. The sample yields about 580,000 clones, about 98% seen once. CD45RO-negative, CCR7-positively selected cells formed the naive CD8 fraction, excluding terminally differentiated effector memory CD45RA+ cells. This record comes from a study of shared clonotypes between healthy human individuals. V was trimmed by 1 base and J by 6 bases, leaving 10 bases between them. Per the germline V gene, CDR1 is SEHNR and CDR2 is FQNEAQ (reference sequence). The CDR3 contains 14 residues.

The material sequenced was naive CD8+ T cells sorted from blood. This receptor was taken from a man in his thirties or forties in good health. The V and J genes are TRBV7-9 and TRBJ2-1; D possibly uses TRBD1 or TRBD2 (5 bases each). The CDR3: CASSLEGTINEQFF. The CDR3 coding sequence is TGTGCCAGCAGCTTAGAAGGGACCATCAATGAGCAGTTCTTC.